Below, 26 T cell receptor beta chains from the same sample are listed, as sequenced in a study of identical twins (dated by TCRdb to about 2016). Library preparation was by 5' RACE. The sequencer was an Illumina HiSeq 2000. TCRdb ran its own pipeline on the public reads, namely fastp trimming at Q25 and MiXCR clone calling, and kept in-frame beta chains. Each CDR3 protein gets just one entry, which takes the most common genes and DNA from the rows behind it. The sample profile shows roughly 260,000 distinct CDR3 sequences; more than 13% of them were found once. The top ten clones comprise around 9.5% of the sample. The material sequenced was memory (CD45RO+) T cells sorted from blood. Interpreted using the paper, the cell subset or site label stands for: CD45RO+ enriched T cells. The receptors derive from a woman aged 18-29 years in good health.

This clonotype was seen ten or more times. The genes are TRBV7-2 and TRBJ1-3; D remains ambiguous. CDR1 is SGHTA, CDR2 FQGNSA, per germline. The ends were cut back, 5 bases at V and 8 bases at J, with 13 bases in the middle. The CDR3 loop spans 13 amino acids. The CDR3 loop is CASSPRWGDTIYF. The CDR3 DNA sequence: TGTGCCAGCAGCCCCCGGTGGGGAGACACCATATATTTT.

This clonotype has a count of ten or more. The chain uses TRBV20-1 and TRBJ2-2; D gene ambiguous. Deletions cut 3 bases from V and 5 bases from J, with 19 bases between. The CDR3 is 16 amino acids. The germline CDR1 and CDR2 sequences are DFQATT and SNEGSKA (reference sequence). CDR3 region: CSASPIEARNTGELFF. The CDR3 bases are TGCAGTGCTAGTCCGATAGAGGCTAGAAATACCGGGGAGCTGTTTTTT.

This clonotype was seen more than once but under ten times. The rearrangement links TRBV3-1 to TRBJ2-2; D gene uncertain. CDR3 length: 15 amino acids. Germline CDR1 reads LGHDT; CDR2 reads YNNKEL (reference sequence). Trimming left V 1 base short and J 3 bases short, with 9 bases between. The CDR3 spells CASSQGGLDTGELFF. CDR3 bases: TGTGCCAGCAGCCAAGGGGGTCTGGACACCGGGGAGCTGTTTTTT.

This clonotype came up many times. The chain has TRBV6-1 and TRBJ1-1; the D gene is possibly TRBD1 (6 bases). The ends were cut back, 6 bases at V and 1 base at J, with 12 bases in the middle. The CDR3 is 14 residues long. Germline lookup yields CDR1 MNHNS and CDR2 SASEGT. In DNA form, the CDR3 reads TGTGCCAGCAGGGGTCCGACAGGGAACACTGAAGCTTTCTTT. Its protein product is CASRGPTGNTEAFF.

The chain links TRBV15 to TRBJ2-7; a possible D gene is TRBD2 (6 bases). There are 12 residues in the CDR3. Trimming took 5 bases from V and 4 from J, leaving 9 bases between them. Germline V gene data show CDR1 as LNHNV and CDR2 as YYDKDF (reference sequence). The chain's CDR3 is CATSGAGYEQYF. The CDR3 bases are TGTGCCACCAGCGGGGCGGGGTACGAGCAGTACTTC.

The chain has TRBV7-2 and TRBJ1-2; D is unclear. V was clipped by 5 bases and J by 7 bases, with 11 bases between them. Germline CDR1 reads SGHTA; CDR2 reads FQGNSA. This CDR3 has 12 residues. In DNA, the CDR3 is TGTGCCAGCAGCGATCGGACTAGTGGCTACACCTTC. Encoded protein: CASSDRTSGYTF.

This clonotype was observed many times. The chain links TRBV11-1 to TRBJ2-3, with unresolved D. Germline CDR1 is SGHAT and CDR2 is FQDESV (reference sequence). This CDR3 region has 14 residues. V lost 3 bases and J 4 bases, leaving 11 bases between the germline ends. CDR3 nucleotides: TGTGCCAGCAGCTTTGCTAGTTCCCCAGATACGCAGTATTTT. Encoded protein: CASSFASSPDTQYF.

The CDR3 DNA is TGTGCCAGCAGCCCCCACGGGAGGTCTGGAAACACCATATATTTT. Its protein is CASSPHGRSGNTIYF. The chain links TRBV11-2 to TRBJ1-3; the D is unclear. Germline V gene data show CDR1 as SGHAT and CDR2 as FQNNGV. Between the trimmed V and J ends, which lost 5 bases and 1 base, there was a span of 12 bases. The CDR3 runs to 15 residues. Using reference TRBV11-2 and TRBJ1-3 for the parts outside the CDR3, the full variable domain is EAGVAQSPRYKIIEKRQSVAFWCNPISGHATLYWYQQILGQGPKLLIQFQNNGVVDDSQLPKDRFSAERLKGVDSTLKIQPAKLEDSAVYLCASSPHGRSGNTIYFGEGSWLTVV.

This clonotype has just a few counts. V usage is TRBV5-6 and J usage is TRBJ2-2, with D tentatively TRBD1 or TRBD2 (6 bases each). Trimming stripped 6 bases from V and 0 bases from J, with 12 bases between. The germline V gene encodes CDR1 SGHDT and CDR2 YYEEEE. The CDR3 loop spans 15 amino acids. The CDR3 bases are TGTGCCAGCACCCTGAGGGGGGCGAACACCGGGGAGCTGTTTTTT. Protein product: CASTLRGANTGELFF.

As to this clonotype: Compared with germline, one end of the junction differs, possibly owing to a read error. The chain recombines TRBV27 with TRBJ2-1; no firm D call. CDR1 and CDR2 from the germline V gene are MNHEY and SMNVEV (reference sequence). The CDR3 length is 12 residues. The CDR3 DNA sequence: TGTGCCAGCAGTTTAATCGGACGTGAGGAGTTCTTC. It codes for CASSLIGREEFF.

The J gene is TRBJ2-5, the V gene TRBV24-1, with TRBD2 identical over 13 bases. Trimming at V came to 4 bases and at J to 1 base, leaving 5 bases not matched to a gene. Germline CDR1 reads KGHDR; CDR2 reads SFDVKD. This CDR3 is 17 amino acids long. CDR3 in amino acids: CATSDPTSGGTQETQYF. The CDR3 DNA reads TGTGCCACCAGTGACCCGACTAGCGGGGGGACCCAAGAGACCCAGTACTTC.

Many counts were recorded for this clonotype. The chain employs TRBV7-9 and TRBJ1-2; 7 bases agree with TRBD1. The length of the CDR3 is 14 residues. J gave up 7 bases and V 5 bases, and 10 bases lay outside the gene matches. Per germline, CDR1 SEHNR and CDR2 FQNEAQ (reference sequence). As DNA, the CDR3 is TGTGCCAGCAGCCCACCGGTACAGGGGAGTGGCTACACCTTC. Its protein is CASSPPVQGSGYTF.

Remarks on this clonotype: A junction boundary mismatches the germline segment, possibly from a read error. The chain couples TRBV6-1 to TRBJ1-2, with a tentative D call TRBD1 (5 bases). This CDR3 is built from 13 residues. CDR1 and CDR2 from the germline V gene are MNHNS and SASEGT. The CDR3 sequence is CASCEAVRVGYTF. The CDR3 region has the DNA TGTGCCAGCTGTGAAGCGGTCAGGGTAGGCTACACCTTC.

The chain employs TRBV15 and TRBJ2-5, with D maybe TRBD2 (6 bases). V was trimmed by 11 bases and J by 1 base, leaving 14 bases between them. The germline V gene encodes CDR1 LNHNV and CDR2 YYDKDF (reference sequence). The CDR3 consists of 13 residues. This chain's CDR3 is CACGTGLQETQYF. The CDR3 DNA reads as TGTGCCTGCGGAACGGGACTCCAAGAGACCCAGTACTTC.

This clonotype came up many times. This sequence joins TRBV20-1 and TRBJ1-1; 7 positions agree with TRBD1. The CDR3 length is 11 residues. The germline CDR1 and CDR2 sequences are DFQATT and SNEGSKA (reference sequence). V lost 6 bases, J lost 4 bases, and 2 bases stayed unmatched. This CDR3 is CSANRGTEAFF. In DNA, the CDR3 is TGCAGTGCGAACAGGGGCACTGAAGCTTTCTTT.

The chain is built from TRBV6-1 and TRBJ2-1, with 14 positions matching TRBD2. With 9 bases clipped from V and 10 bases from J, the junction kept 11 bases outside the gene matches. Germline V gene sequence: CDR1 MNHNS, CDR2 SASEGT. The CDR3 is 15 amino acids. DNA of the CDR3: TGTGCCAGTACACTCGGACTAGCGGGAGGAGGAGAGCAGTTCTTC. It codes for CASTLGLAGGGEQFF.

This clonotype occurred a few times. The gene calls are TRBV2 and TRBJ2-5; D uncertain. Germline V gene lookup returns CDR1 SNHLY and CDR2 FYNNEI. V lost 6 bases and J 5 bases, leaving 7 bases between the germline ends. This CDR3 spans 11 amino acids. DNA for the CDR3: TGTGCCAGCAGGGCCGACGAGACCCAGTACTTC. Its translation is CASRADETQYF.

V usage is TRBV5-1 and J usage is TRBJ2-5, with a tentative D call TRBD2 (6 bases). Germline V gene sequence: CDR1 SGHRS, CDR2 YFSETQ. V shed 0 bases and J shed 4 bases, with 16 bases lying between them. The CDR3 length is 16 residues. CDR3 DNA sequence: TGCGCCAGCAGCTTGGGAGGCTCACTAGCCCCAGAGACCCAGTACTTC. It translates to CASSLGGSLAPETQYF.

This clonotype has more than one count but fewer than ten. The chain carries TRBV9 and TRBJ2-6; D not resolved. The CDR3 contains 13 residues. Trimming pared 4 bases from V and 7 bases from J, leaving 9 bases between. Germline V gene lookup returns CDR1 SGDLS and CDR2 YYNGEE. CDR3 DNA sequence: TGTGCCAGCAGCAACGACGGCGCCAACGTCCTGACTTTC. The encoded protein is CASSNDGANVLTF.

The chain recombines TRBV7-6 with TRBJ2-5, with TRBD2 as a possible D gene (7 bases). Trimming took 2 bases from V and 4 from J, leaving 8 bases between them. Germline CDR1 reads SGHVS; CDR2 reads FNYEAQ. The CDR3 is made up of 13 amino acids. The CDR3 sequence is CASSLRGAETQYF. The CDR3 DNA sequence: TGTGCCAGCAGCTTACGGGGGGCAGAGACCCAGTACTTC.

CDR3 in DNA: TGCGCCAGCAGCGTAACCGGGACTGAAAACAATGAGCAGTTCTTC. Protein: CASSVTGTENNEQFF. V gene TRBV5-1 combines with J gene TRBJ2-1, with D perhaps matching TRBD2 (6 bases). The V end was cut by 4 bases, the J end by 5 bases, with 16 bases between. The CDR3 runs to 15 residues. The germline gives CDR1 SGHRS, CDR2 YFSETQ.

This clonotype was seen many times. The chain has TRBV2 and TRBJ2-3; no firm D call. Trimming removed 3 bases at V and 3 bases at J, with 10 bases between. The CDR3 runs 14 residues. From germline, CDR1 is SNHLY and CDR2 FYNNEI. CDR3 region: CASSDQLETDTQYF. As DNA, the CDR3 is TGTGCCAGCAGTGACCAGTTGGAGACAGATACGCAGTATTTT.

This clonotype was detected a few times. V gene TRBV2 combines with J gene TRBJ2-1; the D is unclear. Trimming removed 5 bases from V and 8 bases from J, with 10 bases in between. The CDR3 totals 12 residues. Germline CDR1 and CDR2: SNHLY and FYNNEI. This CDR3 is CASSREGHEQFF. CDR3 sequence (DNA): TGTGCCAGCAGTCGAGAAGGTCATGAGCAGTTCTTC.

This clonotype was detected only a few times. The CDR3 region has the DNA TGCAGCGTTGAACTTACTCGGTATGAGCAGTTCTTC. Its protein is CSVELTRYEQFF. The V and J genes are TRBV29-1 and TRBJ2-1; no reliable D call. The length of the CDR3 is 12 residues. The V end was cut by 2 bases, the J end by 8 bases, with 10 bases between. CDR1 is SQVTM and CDR2 is ANQGSEA in the germline V gene.

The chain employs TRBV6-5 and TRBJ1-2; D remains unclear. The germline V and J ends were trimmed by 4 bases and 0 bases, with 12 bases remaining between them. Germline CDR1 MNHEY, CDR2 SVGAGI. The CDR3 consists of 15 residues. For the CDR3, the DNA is TGTGCCAGCAGTTCACCGCTAACAGCTAACTATGGCTACACCTTC. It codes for CASSSPLTANYGYTF.

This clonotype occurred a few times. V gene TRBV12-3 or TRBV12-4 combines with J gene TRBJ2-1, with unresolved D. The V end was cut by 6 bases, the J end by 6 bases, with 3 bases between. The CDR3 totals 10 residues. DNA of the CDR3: TGTGCCAGCAGGCTCAATGAGCAGTTCTTC. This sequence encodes CASRLNEQFF.